One and the same sample provided the 7 T cell receptor beta chains below, sequenced in a study of blood T cell repertoires in COVID-19. Data came from immunoSEQ multiplex PCR; TCRdb stores just in-frame clones and leaves some out. The data hold under 350,000 clones, with roughly 88% observed a single time. Sequencing was performed on peripheral blood. The receptors were gathered from a woman aged 70-85 years with acute or convalescent COVID-19.

The chain has TRBV5-1 and TRBJ2-3; 9 bases match TRBD2. This CDR3 region has 14 residues. V lost 5 bases and J lost 10; bases outside the gene matches: 11. The germline gives CDR1 SGHRS, CDR2 YFSETQ. DNA for the CDR3: TGCGCCAGCAGATGGGCTAGCGGGGCCCCTGCGCAGTATTTT. This encodes CASRWASGAPAQYF.

This chain links TRBV5-6 with TRBJ2-4; D call uncertain. The ends were cut back, 2 bases at V and 7 bases at J, with 10 bases in the middle. Germline V gene data show CDR1 as SGHDT and CDR2 as YYEEEE. The CDR3 runs 13 residues. CDR3 in DNA: TGTGCCAGCAGCTTAGGAAGAGCGAACATTCAGTACTTC. It yields the protein CASSLGRANIQYF.

In the case of this clone: The sample has other DNA sequences that encode this CDR3 too. V gene TRBV5-1 combines with J gene TRBJ2-5; D possibly corresponds to TRBD2 (6 bases). This CDR3 has 14 amino acids. Deletions cut 0 bases from V and 1 base from J, with 7 bases between. Germline V gene data show CDR1 as SGHRS and CDR2 as YFSETQ. The CDR3 nucleotides read TGCGCCAGCAGCTTGGGGGGAGGCCAAGAGACCCAGTACTTC. Its protein is CASSLGGGQETQYF.

The chain combines TRBV7-8 with TRBJ1-2, with 7 nucleotides matching TRBD1. CDR3 length: 14 amino acids. With 2 bases clipped from V and 2 bases from J, the junction kept 2 bases outside the gene matches. Germline values: CDR1 SGHVS, CDR2 FQNEAQ. CDR3 sequence (DNA): TGTGCCAGCAGCTTATGGGACAGAAACTATGGCTACACCTTC. Translating gives CASSLWDRNYGYTF.

The chain employs TRBV28 and TRBJ1-2; no clear D gene. The V gene lost 6 bases and the J gene lost 4 bases, with 12 bases spanning the gap. Per germline, CDR1 MDHEN and CDR2 SYDVKM. The CDR3 is 13 amino acids. CDR3 region: CASRGAILYGYTF. The DNA of the CDR3 is TGTGCCAGCAGAGGAGCGATACTCTATGGCTACACCTTC.

The chain links TRBV12-3 or TRBV12-4 to TRBJ1-1; D is possibly TRBD1 (5 bases). The CDR3 is 11 amino acids. The V end lost 10 bases, the J end lost 1 base, and 7 bases lay between the germline ends. DNA for the CDR3: TGTGCCACGGGGGGGAACACTGAAGCTTTCTTT. This gives the protein CATGGNTEAFF.

This clone came up once. The chain couples TRBV5-1 to TRBJ2-3; D unresolved. Germline CDR1 is SGHRS and CDR2 is YFSETQ. V was clipped by 0 bases and J by 1 base, with 9 bases between them. This CDR3 is 15 amino acids long. The CDR3: CASSLDIAGTDTQYF. The CDR3 DNA reads as TGCGCCAGCAGCTTGGACATCGCAGGCACAGATACGCAGTATTTT.